The text below deals with one T cell receptor beta chain. Original analysis: Researchers report that nucleated cell counts were estimated from reference gene primer amplification. Assay: immunoSEQ multiplex PCR; the TCRdb copy retains only in-frame clones and omits some. For V, J and clone size, that table is used; D and trimming come from the DNA. The table includes around 91,000 clones, about 85% detected once. Germline V gives CDR1 MGHRA, CDR2 YSYEKL. Trimming removed 6 bases from V and 5 bases from J; junction bases left unmatched: 7. The CDR3 is 14 residues long. This specimen belongs to a study of blood T cell repertoires in COVID-19. Study summary: Whether acute or convalescent, the COVID-19 samples came from the United States, Italy and Spain. Sources were T cells, B-cell-depleted T cells, or PBMCs; the material itself was cDNA or gDNA.

Sequenced material: peripheral blood. The rearrangement joins TRBV4-1 to TRBJ1-1; 9 nucleotides align to TRBD1. The sequence derives from a human donor in a cohort sampled during active COVID-19. The DNA for the CDR3 is TGCGCCAGCAGTCTACAGGGGGCTGGAACTGAAGCTTTCTTT. Its protein is CASSLQGAGTEAFF.